Listed below are T cell receptor beta chains from one sample, sequenced in a study of STAT5B mutations in CD4+ large granular lymphocyte leukemia. Only in-frame clones appear in the TCRdb table, and some are missing; sequencing was by immunoSEQ multiplex PCR. The sample yields approximately 30,000 clones, 65% to 80% seen once. Sequencing used CD4+ T cells from blood buffy coats. These receptors originate from a human donor in good health. Both conserved end residues are part of each CDR3. The D gene is left open where the match is weak. Size values are once, few and many counts, or a class for expanded clones, and some rows have none.

D gene: TRBD1
CDR3 length: 15
V gene: TRBV6-5
J gene: TRBJ1-5
clone size: NA
CDR3 DNA: TGTGCCAGCAGTCCCAGGGGGCTGAGCAATCAGCCCCAGCATTTT
CDR3 protein: CASSPRGLSNQPQHF

D gene: TRBD2
CDR3 length: 15
V gene: TRBV7-9
J gene: TRBJ2-7
clone size: NA
CDR3 DNA: TGTGCCAGCAGCTTAGTCTCTAGCGGGAGCGACGAGCAGTACTTC
CDR3 protein: CASSLVSSGSDEQYF

D gene: TRBD2
CDR3 length: 14
V gene: TRBV5-1
J gene: TRBJ2-7
clone size: NA
CDR3 DNA: TGCGCCAGCAGCTTTGGGCTAGCGGGAAACGAGCAGTACTTC
CDR3 protein: CASSFGLAGNEQYF

D gene: TRBD1
CDR3 length: 16
V gene: TRBV29-1
J gene: TRBJ2-1
clone size: NA
CDR3 DNA: TGCAGCGTTGATGGTAGCAGCGGACAGGGGACTCTTGAGCAGTTCTTC
CDR3 protein: CSVDGSSGQGTLEQFF

D gene: NA
CDR3 length: 14
V gene: TRBV5-1
J gene: TRBJ2-3
clone size: NA
CDR3 DNA: TGCGCCAGCAGCTTGGCCGGATTCCCAGATACGCAGTATTTT
CDR3 protein: CASSLAGFPDTQYF

D gene: NA
CDR3 length: 14
V gene: TRBV2
J gene: TRBJ1-5
clone size: NA
CDR3 DNA: TGTGCCAGCAGGGTCAGGGGAGCAAATCAGCCCCAGCATTTT
CDR3 protein: CASRVRGANQPQHF

D gene: TRBD2
CDR3 length: 16
V gene: TRBV25-1
J gene: TRBJ2-1
clone size: NA
CDR3 DNA: TGTGCCAGCAGTGAATTTGGGGGAGGGGTCAGCGGTGAGCAGTTCTTC
CDR3 protein: CASSEFGGGVSGEQFF

D gene: NA
CDR3 length: 15
V gene: TRBV7-2
J gene: TRBJ1-2
clone size: NA
CDR3 DNA: TGTGCCAGCAGCTTAATTGCCAGGGAAATGCGGGGCTACACCTTC
CDR3 protein: CASSLIAREMRGYTF

D gene: NA
CDR3 length: 16
V gene: TRBV7-2
J gene: TRBJ2-3
clone size: NA
CDR3 DNA: TGTGCCAGCAGCCCCTCTATGGGTGCGGGCACAGATACGCAGTATTTT
CDR3 protein: CASSPSMGAGTDTQYF

D gene: TRBD2
CDR3 length: 15
V gene: TRBV6-1
J gene: TRBJ2-1
clone size: NA
CDR3 DNA: TGTGCCAGCAGTGCCCGGACTAGCGGCTACAATGAGCAGTTCTTC
CDR3 protein: CASSARTSGYNEQFF

D gene: TRBD1
CDR3 length: 15
V gene: TRBV19
J gene: TRBJ1-4
clone size: NA
CDR3 DNA: TGTGCCAGTAGGATCCTTTGGCAGGGGGGAGAAAAACTGTTTTTT
CDR3 protein: CASRILWQGGEKLFF

D gene: TRBD2
CDR3 length: 15
V gene: TRBV2
J gene: TRBJ2-7
clone size: NA
CDR3 DNA: TGTGCCAGCAGTGAAGCGGGAGGGAGCTCCTACGAGCAGTACTTC
CDR3 protein: CASSEAGGSSYEQYF

D gene: NA
CDR3 length: 15
V gene: TRBV6-5
J gene: TRBJ1-2
clone size: NA
CDR3 DNA: TGTGCCAGCAGTAGAAGGCGCGCCTCCGTGGAGGGCTACACCTTC
CDR3 protein: CASSRRRASVEGYTF

D gene: TRBD1
CDR3 length: 17
V gene: TRBV5-1
J gene: TRBJ1-6
clone size: few
CDR3 DNA: TGCGCCAGCAGCTTGGCCGGGATACAGGGGGCGGGTTCACCCCTCCACTTT
CDR3 protein: CASSLAGIQGAGSPLHF

D gene: NA
CDR3 length: 13
V gene: TRBV11-3
J gene: TRBJ2-1
clone size: NA
CDR3 DNA: TGTGCCAGCAGCTTAGTGCGACAGAATGAGCAGTTCTTC
CDR3 protein: CASSLVRQNEQFF

D gene: TRBD2
CDR3 length: 15
V gene: TRBV5-1
J gene: TRBJ2-1
clone size: NA
CDR3 DNA: TGCGCCAGCAGCTCAGGACTAGCGGGAGCGTCTGAGCAGTTCTTC
CDR3 protein: CASSSGLAGASEQFF

D gene: NA
CDR3 length: 11
V gene: TRBV6-1
J gene: TRBJ2-7
clone size: NA
CDR3 DNA: TGTGCCATATCTAGCACCTACGAGCAGTACTTC
CDR3 protein: CAISSTYEQYF

D gene: NA
CDR3 length: 13
V gene: TRBV6-6
J gene: TRBJ2-7
clone size: NA
CDR3 DNA: TGTGCCAGCAGTTTCGGAAGCTTCTACGAGCAGTACTTC
CDR3 protein: CASSFGSFYEQYF

D gene: NA
CDR3 length: 15
V gene: TRBV7-9
J gene: TRBJ2-7
clone size: NA
CDR3 DNA: TGTGCCAGCAGCGCAGCGGAAATCCTCTTGAGCGAGCAGTACTTC
CDR3 protein: CASSAAEILLSEQYF

D gene: NA
CDR3 length: 12
V gene: TRBV28
J gene: TRBJ1-1
clone size: NA
CDR3 DNA: TGTGCCAGCATCCTTTGGGGGACAGAAGCTTTCTTT
CDR3 protein: CASILWGTEAFF

D gene: TRBD1
CDR3 length: 16
V gene: TRBV15
J gene: TRBJ1-2
clone size: NA
CDR3 DNA: TGTGCCACCAGCTCCGAGGACAGGGGGGGAGTCTATGGCTACACCTTC
CDR3 protein: CATSSEDRGGVYGYTF

D gene: NA
CDR3 length: 13
V gene: TRBV2
J gene: TRBJ2-7
clone size: few
CDR3 DNA: TGTGCCAGCAACGGGGACCTTTCCTACGAGCAGTACTTC
CDR3 protein: CASNGDLSYEQYF

D gene: NA
CDR3 length: 15
V gene: TRBV18
J gene: TRBJ1-6
clone size: few
CDR3 DNA: TGTGCCAGCTCACCGTCGGGCGAATATAATTCACCCCTCCACTTT
CDR3 protein: CASSPSGEYNSPLHF

D gene: NA
CDR3 length: 14
V gene: TRBV19
J gene: TRBJ2-4
clone size: NA
CDR3 DNA: TGTGCCAGTAAAAGCCATTCAGCCAAAAACATTCAGTACTTC
CDR3 protein: CASKSHSAKNIQYF

D gene: NA
CDR3 length: 14
V gene: TRBV10-1
J gene: TRBJ1-2
clone size: NA
CDR3 DNA: TGCGCCAGCAGCCCGGACAATACCCTATATGGCTACACCTTC
CDR3 protein: CASSPDNTLYGYTF

D gene: NA
CDR3 length: 11
V gene: TRBV20-1
J gene: TRBJ2-3
clone size: NA
CDR3 DNA: TGCAGTGCGAGAAGGACGGATACGCAGTATTTT
CDR3 protein: CSARRTDTQYF

D gene: NA
CDR3 length: 12
V gene: TRBV6-5
J gene: TRBJ1-1
clone size: NA
CDR3 DNA: TGTGCCAGCAGTCGCCGCGGCACTGAAGCTTTCTTT
CDR3 protein: CASSRRGTEAFF

D gene: TRBD1
CDR3 length: 15
V gene: TRBV15
J gene: TRBJ2-2
clone size: NA
CDR3 DNA: TGTGCCACCAGCAGACGAGGACAGGGGGGCGGGGAGCTGTTTTTT
CDR3 protein: CATSRRGQGGGELFF

D gene: NA
CDR3 length: 12
V gene: TRBV28
J gene: TRBJ2-7
clone size: NA
CDR3 DNA: TGTGCCAGCAGTTTAAACCGCTACGAGCAGTACTTC
CDR3 protein: CASSLNRYEQYF

D gene: NA
CDR3 length: 12
V gene: TRBV19
J gene: TRBJ2-6
clone size: NA
CDR3 DNA: TGTGCCAGTAGTATAGACCTGGGGGTCCTGACTTTC
CDR3 protein: CASSIDLGVLTF

D gene: NA
CDR3 length: 15
V gene: TRBV19
J gene: TRBJ2-3
clone size: NA
CDR3 DNA: TGTGCCAGTAGTGAAAAAAAGATAAACACAGATACGCAGTATTTT
CDR3 protein: CASSEKKINTDTQYF

D gene: TRBD2
CDR3 length: 13
V gene: TRBV7-2
J gene: TRBJ2-3
clone size: NA
CDR3 DNA: TGTGCCGACGGGGGGGGTATCACAGATACGCAGTATTTT
CDR3 protein: CADGGGITDTQYF

D gene: TRBD2
CDR3 length: 16
V gene: TRBV10-3
J gene: TRBJ2-3
clone size: NA
CDR3 DNA: TGTGCCATCAGTAGCGGGACTAGCGGGATCACAGATACGCAGTATTTT
CDR3 protein: CAISSGTSGITDTQYF

D gene: TRBD2
CDR3 length: 15
V gene: TRBV7-9
J gene: TRBJ2-7
clone size: NA
CDR3 DNA: TGTGCCAGCAGCACCCCTAGCGGGAGGGCCTTCGAGCAGTACTTC
CDR3 protein: CASSTPSGRAFEQYF

D gene: NA
CDR3 length: 16
V gene: TRBV21-1
J gene: TRBJ2-5
clone size: NA
CDR3 DNA: TGTGCCAGCAGCGACGCTGACGGAGCTAGTTTAGAGACCCAGTACTTC
CDR3 protein: CASSDADGASLETQYF

D gene: TRBD1
CDR3 length: 14
V gene: TRBV6-1
J gene: TRBJ2-7
clone size: NA
CDR3 DNA: TGTGCCAGCAGCTGGACAGGGGGTTCCTACGAGCAGTACTTC
CDR3 protein: CASSWTGGSYEQYF

D gene: NA
CDR3 length: 15
V gene: TRBV7-9
J gene: TRBJ2-1
clone size: NA
CDR3 DNA: TGTGCCAGCAGCGGCCAGGCTCTACCCTACAATGAGCAGTTCTTC
CDR3 protein: CASSGQALPYNEQFF

D gene: NA
CDR3 length: 14
V gene: TRBV7-2
J gene: TRBJ1-1
clone size: NA
CDR3 DNA: TGTGCCAGCAGCTTAGCGCTCGGGAACACTGAAGCTTTCTTT
CDR3 protein: CASSLALGNTEAFF

D gene: NA
CDR3 length: 13
V gene: TRBV7-9
J gene: TRBJ1-3
clone size: NA
CDR3 DNA: TGTGCCAGCAACCCCATGGGGGGAAACACCATATATTTT
CDR3 protein: CASNPMGGNTIYF

D gene: NA
CDR3 length: 11
V gene: TRBV20-1
J gene: TRBJ1-2
clone size: few
CDR3 DNA: TGCAGTGCTAGGATGGGCTATGGCTACACCTTC
CDR3 protein: CSARMGYGYTF

D gene: NA
CDR3 length: 13
V gene: TRBV15
J gene: TRBJ2-5
clone size: NA
CDR3 DNA: TGTGCCACCAGCAGAGGCCGTCGAGAGACCCAGTACTTC
CDR3 protein: CATSRGRRETQYF

D gene: TRBD1
CDR3 length: 17
V gene: TRBV5-1
J gene: TRBJ1-5
clone size: NA
CDR3 DNA: TGCGCCAGCAGCTTGGGACAGGGAGGGAGTAGCAATCAGCCCCAGCATTTT
CDR3 protein: CASSLGQGGSSNQPQHF

D gene: TRBD2
CDR3 length: 16
V gene: TRBV30
J gene: TRBJ2-3
clone size: NA
CDR3 DNA: TGTGCCTGGAGTCCACTCGGGACTAGCCGCACAGATACGCAGTATTTT
CDR3 protein: CAWSPLGTSRTDTQYF

D gene: TRBD1
CDR3 length: 13
V gene: TRBV5-6
J gene: TRBJ2-3
clone size: NA
CDR3 DNA: TGTGCCAGCAGCGCTACAGGGGGGGATACGCAGTATTTT
CDR3 protein: CASSATGGDTQYF